This entry is about one TCR beta chain. Its antigen is undetermined. The data stem from a study of T cells expressing NK-cell markers. Findings of the study overall: About 1.0-7.0% of CD8+ T cells in 6 or 7 donors belonged to dominant NKG2C+ clonotypes.

TCRdb re-called the 5' RACE reads, yielding one record per CDR3 amino acid sequence without DNA. This sample's clone table lists roughly 170,000 distinct CDR3 sequences. The material sequenced was blood T cells: a sorted CD56 or NKG2C T cell subset, CD4+ or CD8+ T cells, or bulk PBMC T cells (not recorded which). This sequence was found in a woman aged 18 to 75 in good health.

CDR3 protein: CASSLTGQLRTDTQYF. This chain uses TRBV7-9 with TRBJ2-3; there is no DNA to check the TCRdb D call of TRBD1. Germline CDR1 reads SEHNR; CDR2 reads FQNEAQ (reference sequence). The CDR3 runs 16 residues.